This T cell receptor (beta chain) was profiled in a study of beta chain features in type 1 diabetes. The study's findings and limits: Reads derived from cDNA could over-represent cells showing high TCR expression. Any HLA type influence on TCRB rearrangement was left unresolved here. Type 1 diabetes patients had TCRB CDR3s that were shorter (moderately but significantly so) in all four CD4+ subsets.

Every bit of the isolated RNA underwent reverse transcription, so sequencing read expressed TCRB transcripts. Naive, central memory and regulatory T cell samples yielded around 3.3 million reads on average. The method was immunoSEQ multiplex PCR; TCRdb's version includes in-frame clones alone and lacks a portion of them. The sample includes around 330,000 clones, 9.5% to 12% of them seen just once. With regard to this clone: Its antigen is not known.

The V gene lost 0 bases and the J gene lost 4 bases, with 7 bases spanning the gap. This CDR3 has 14 amino acids. Germline loops: CDR1 ENHRY, CDR2 SYGVKD. The TCR sequence derives from a woman aged 25 to 39 in good health. The genes are TRBV10-3 and TRBJ2-1; D possibly corresponds to TRBD1 (5 bases). The sequenced sample was naive CD4+ T cells from blood. DNA of the CDR3: TGTGCCATCAGTGAGTCGGGGCCTTACAATGAGCAGTTCTTC. This codes for CAISESGPYNEQFF.